One sample yielded the 13 T cell receptor beta chains listed below, sequenced in a study of control samples from healthy donors and cancer patients. Assay used: immunoSEQ multiplex PCR; TCRdb lists only in-frame clones, some missing. This sample has 200,000 or so clones, with 91% found just once. What was sequenced was blood. These TCRs come from a young man in good health.

The rearrangement uses TRBV6-5 and TRBJ1-4, with D possibly TRBD1 on 5 matching bases. CDR1 is MNHEY, CDR2 SVGAGI, per germline. The CDR3 length is 15 residues. V lost 5 bases and J 8 bases, leaving 18 bases between the germline ends. The DNA of the CDR3 is TGTGCCAGCAGTACCCGAGGTGGGCGGGGCGAAAAACTGTTTTTT. Its translation is CASSTRGGRGEKLFF.

The rearrangement uses TRBV6-7 and TRBJ1-4; 9 positions match TRBD1. TRBV6-7 is flagged as an ORF with uncertain function. The length of the CDR3 is 18 residues. V shed 6 bases, J shed 8 bases, and the junction held 19 bases outside the gene matches. CDR3 DNA sequence: TGTGCCAGCAGGGACCGTTCGAAGGGACAGGGCCCAAGGGAAAAACTGTTTTTT. It codes for CASRDRSKGQGPREKLFF.

Comment on this clone: At one end, the junction sequence differs from germline, possibly due to a read error. The gene calls are TRBV7-9 and TRBJ1-2; weak D call: TRBD1 (6 bases). The CDR3 extends over 14 amino acids. Germline V gives CDR1 SEHNR, CDR2 FQNEAQ (reference sequence). CDR3 residues: CASNSLGGAGGHTF. The CDR3 DNA sequence: TGTGCCAGCAACTCACTGGGGGGCGCAGGTGGCCACACCTTC.

This rearrangement joins TRBV7-8 to TRBJ1-3; a weak D match, TRBD1 (5 bases). Looked up from germline, CDR1 is SGHVS and CDR2 is FQNEAQ. V was clipped by 3 bases and J by 4 bases, with 10 bases between them. This CDR3 region has 14 residues. The CDR3 region has the DNA TGTGCCAGCAGCTTCGGGGCGTTCGGAAACACCATATATTTT. Its translation is CASSFGAFGNTIYF.

V is TRBV10-3 and J is TRBJ2-2; TRBD2 matches 11 bases. V shed 5 bases and J 7 bases; nucleotides not matched to a gene: 9. Germline V CDR1 and CDR2: ENHRY, SYGVKD. The CDR3 consists of 16 residues. The CDR3 bases are TGTGCCATCAGTTCGGGTAGCGGGGGGGCCGGCGGGGAGCTGTTTTTT. Residues: CAISSGSGGAGGELFF.

This sequence joins TRBV19 and TRBJ1-4; tentative D call: TRBD1 (5 bases). The CDR3 is 13 amino acids. In germline, CDR1 is LNHDA, CDR2 SQIVND (reference sequence). The germline V and J ends were trimmed by 4 bases and 12 bases, with 15 bases remaining between them. The CDR3 DNA reads as TGTGCCAGTAGTAGGAGGCTCGAGACAGAACTGTTTTTT. Amino acids: CASSRRLETELFF.

The gene calls are TRBV5-1 and TRBJ2-7, with 8 bases identical to TRBD2. The V segment lost 0 bases and the J segment 7 bases; nucleotides outside the gene matches: 6. This CDR3 contains 14 residues. Germline V gene data show CDR1 as SGHRS and CDR2 as YFSETQ. The CDR3 sequence is CASSLESGGLEQYF. CDR3 in DNA: TGCGCCAGCAGCTTGGAGAGCGGGGGTCTTGAGCAGTACTTC.

The V and J genes are TRBV21-1 and TRBJ2-4. TRBV21-1 is designated a pseudogene. This CDR3 is built from 18 residues. The CDR3 sequence is CASLQHRDGKLAKNIQYF. The DNA of the CDR3 is TGTGCCAGCCTCCAACACCGGGACGGAAAGCTAGCCAAAAACATTCAGTACTTC.

The J gene is TRBJ2-6, the V gene TRBV10-3, with D unclear. V dropped 6 bases and J dropped 2 bases, with 11 bases sitting between them. The CDR3 covers 15 residues. The germline V gene encodes CDR1 ENHRY and CDR2 SYGVKD. CDR3 sequence reads: CAIRGFGAGANVLTF. The CDR3 DNA sequence: TGTGCCATCAGGGGGTTTGGGGCTGGGGCCAACGTCCTGACTTTC.

The J gene is TRBJ2-3, the V gene TRBV4-2; TRBD1 is a possible D gene (6 bases). The CDR3 is 17 residues long. V lost 1 base, J lost 0 bases, and 14 bases lay in between. Germline values: CDR1 LGHNA, CDR2 YNFKEQ. CDR3 DNA sequence: TGTGCCAGCAGCCAAGTTGGGGGAAGGGGGAGCACAGATACGCAGTATTTT. Its protein product is CASSQVGGRGSTDTQYF.

The CDR3 DNA reads as TGCGCCAGCAGCTTCGGACTAGCGGGGGGACTAGCTAGCACAGATACGCAGTATTTT. Amino acid sequence: CASSFGLAGGLASTDTQYF. This chain connects TRBV5-1 to TRBJ2-3; TRBD2 aligns across 14 bases. Germline V gives CDR1 SGHRS, CDR2 YFSETQ. The CDR3 totals 19 residues. The J segment lost 0 bases and the V segment lost 2 bases, leaving 8 bases of the junction unmatched.

The chain recombines TRBV30 with TRBJ1-2, with D hard to call. Germline V CDR1 and CDR2: GTSNPN, SVGIG (reference sequence). V gave up 2 bases and J gave up 7 bases, with 11 bases separating them. CDR3 length equals 12 residues. In DNA, the CDR3 is TGTGCCTGGAGTTTAGGGTGGGGTGGCTACACCTTC. The encoded protein is CAWSLGWGGYTF.

CDR3 loop: CASSLPSYEQYF. For the CDR3, the DNA is TGTGCCAGCTCACTCCCTTCCTACGAGCAGTACTTC. The chain carries TRBV18 and TRBJ2-7, with no clear D. CDR1 and CDR2 from the germline V gene are KGHSH and LQKENI. This CDR3 region has 12 residues. The V and J ends lost 4 bases and 1 base respectively, with 5 bases between them. The entire variable domain, with the rest obtained from reference TRBV18 and TRBJ2-7, is as follows: NAGVMQNPRHLVRRRGQEARLRCSPMKGHSHVYWYRQLPEEGLKFMVYLQKENIIDESGMPKERFSAEFPKEGPSILRIQQVVRGDSAAYFCASSLPSYEQYFGPGTRLTVT.